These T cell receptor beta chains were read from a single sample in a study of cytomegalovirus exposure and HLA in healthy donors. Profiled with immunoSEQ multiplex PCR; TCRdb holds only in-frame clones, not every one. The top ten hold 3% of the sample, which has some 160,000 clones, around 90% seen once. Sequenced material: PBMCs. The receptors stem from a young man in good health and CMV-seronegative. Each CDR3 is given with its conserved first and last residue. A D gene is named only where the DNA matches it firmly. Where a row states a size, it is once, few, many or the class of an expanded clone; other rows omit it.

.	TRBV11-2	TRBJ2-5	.	CASSLLSDQETQYF	TGTGCCAGCAGCTTGCTAAGCGACCAAGAGACCCAGTACTTC
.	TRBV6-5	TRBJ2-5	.	CASRKGTFQETQYF	TGTGCCAGCAGGAAAGGGACATTCCAAGAGACCCAGTACTTC
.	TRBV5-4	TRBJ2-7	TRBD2	CASSLAGLAQYEQYF	TGTGCCAGCAGCTTGGCCGGACTAGCGCAATACGAGCAGTACTTC
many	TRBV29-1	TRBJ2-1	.	CSVEQRDNEQFF	TGCAGCGTTGAGCAGCGAGACAATGAGCAGTTCTTC
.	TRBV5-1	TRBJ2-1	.	CASSLRVSNNEQFF	TGCGCCAGCAGCTTGAGAGTTTCGAACAATGAGCAGTTCTTC
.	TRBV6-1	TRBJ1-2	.	CASSEPGGYGYTF	TGTGCCAGCAGCGAACCGGGGGGCTATGGCTACACCTTC
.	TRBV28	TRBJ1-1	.	CASSSPGQRPSEAFF	TGTGCCAGCAGTTCTCCAGGACAGCGCCCCTCAGAAGCTTTCTTT
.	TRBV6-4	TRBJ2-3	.	CASRDPGTDTQYF	TGTGCCAGCAGGGATCCGGGGACAGATACGCAGTATTTT
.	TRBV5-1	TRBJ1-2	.	CASSLVRGNYGYTF	TGCGCCAGCAGCTTGGTCAGGGGTAACTATGGCTACACCTTC
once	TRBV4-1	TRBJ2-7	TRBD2	CASSQFTTGTSGYEQYF	TGCGCCAGCAGCCAATTTACCACCGGGACTAGCGGGTACGAGCAGTACTTC
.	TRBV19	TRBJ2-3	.	CASSLPGLPDTQYF	TGTGCCAGTAGTCTTCCGGGACTTCCGGATACGCAGTATTTT
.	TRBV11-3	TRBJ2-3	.	CASSAGGPTDTQYF	TGTGCCAGCAGCGCCGGGGGGCCGACAGATACGCAGTATTTT
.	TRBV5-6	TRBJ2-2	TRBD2	CASSLGLAGHTGELFF	TGTGCCAGCAGCTTGGGGCTAGCGGGACATACCGGGGAGCTGTTTTTT
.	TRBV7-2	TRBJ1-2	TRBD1	CASSLAKRDRANDYGYTF	TGTGCCAGCAGCTTAGCTAAAAGAGACAGGGCGAACGACTATGGCTACACCTTC
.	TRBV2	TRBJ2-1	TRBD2	CASSNLAGVRSSYNEQFF	TGTGCCAGCAGTAACCTAGCGGGGGTCCGGAGCTCCTACAATGAGCAGTTCTTC
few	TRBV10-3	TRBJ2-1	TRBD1	CAIRDRVDEQFF	TGTGCCATCAGGGACAGGGTGGATGAGCAGTTCTTC
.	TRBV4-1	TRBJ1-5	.	CASSQQRENQPQHF	TGCGCCAGCAGCCAACAACGGGAGAATCAGCCCCAGCATTTT
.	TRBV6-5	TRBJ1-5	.	CASRKGGSNQPQHF	TGTGCCAGCAGAAAAGGGGGAAGCAATCAGCCCCAGCATTTT
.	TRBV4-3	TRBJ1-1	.	CASSQDSGGEAFF	TGCGCCAGCAGCCAAGATAGCGGGGGAGAAGCTTTCTTT
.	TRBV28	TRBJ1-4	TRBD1	CASSLMTGITNEKLFF	TGTGCCAGCAGCCTTATGACAGGGATTACTAATGAAAAACTGTTTTTT
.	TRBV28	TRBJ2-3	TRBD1	CASSLYGTETTDTQYF	TGTGCCAGCAGTTTATATGGGACAGAGACCACAGATACGCAGTATTTT
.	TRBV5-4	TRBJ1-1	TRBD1	CASSQKDRGQTEAFF	TGTGCCAGCAGCCAGAAGGACAGGGGGCAGACTGAAGCTTTCTTT
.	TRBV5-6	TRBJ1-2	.	CASSQEYYGYTF	TGTGCCAGCAGCCAAGAGTACTATGGCTACACCTTC
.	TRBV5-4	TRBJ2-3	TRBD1	CASSSDQGQDTDTQYF	TGTGCCAGCAGTTCGGATCAGGGACAGGACACAGATACGCAGTATTTT
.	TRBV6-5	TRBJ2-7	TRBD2	CASSYPGGLYEQYF	TGTGCCAGCAGTTACCCCGGGGGACTATACGAGCAGTACTTC
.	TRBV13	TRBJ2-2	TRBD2	CASRSLAGGPGSGELFF	TGTGCCAGCAGATCACTAGCGGGGGGGCCCGGGTCCGGGGAGCTGTTTTTT
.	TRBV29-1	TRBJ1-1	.	CSVDGSSTEAFF	TGCAGCGTTGATGGTTCGAGCACTGAAGCTTTCTTT
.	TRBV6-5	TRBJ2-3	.	CASSYTGEGGTDTQYF	TGTGCCAGCAGTTACACGGGTGAGGGAGGCACAGATACGCAGTATTTT
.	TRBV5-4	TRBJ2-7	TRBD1	CASSPRDRGNHEQYF	TGTGCCAGCAGCCCTCGGGACAGGGGGAATCACGAGCAGTACTTC
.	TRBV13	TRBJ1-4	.	CASSLTDAATNEKLFF	TGTGCCAGCAGTTTGACAGATGCGGCAACTAATGAAAAACTGTTTTTT
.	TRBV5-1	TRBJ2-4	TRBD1	CASSFGDRENIQYF	TGCGCCAGCAGCTTCGGGGACAGGGAGAACATTCAGTACTTC
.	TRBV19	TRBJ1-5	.	CASSITGPLNQPQHF	TGTGCCAGTAGTATAACAGGGCCATTAAATCAGCCCCAGCATTTT
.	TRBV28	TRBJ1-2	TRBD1	CASVRQGYGYTF	TGTGCCAGCGTGAGACAGGGCTATGGCTACACCTTC
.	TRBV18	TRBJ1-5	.	CASSPPGDSNQPQHF	TGTGCCAGCTCACCTCCGGGGGATAGCAATCAGCCCCAGCATTTT
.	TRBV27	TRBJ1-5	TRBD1	CASSAGTGGGLNQPQHF	TGTGCCAGCAGTGCCGGGACAGGGGGGGGACTTAATCAGCCCCAGCATTTT
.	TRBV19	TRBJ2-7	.	CASSIDGSGYSYEQYF	TGTGCCAGTAGTATAGACGGGAGCGGTTACTCCTACGAGCAGTACTTC
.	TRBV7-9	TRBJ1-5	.	CASSLPGDSNQPQHF	TGTGCCAGCAGCCTACCAGGGGATAGCAATCAGCCCCAGCATTTT
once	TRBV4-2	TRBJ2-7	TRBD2	CASSQEAHASGRIGEQYF	TGTGCCAGCAGCCAAGAGGCCCATGCGAGCGGGAGAATCGGCGAGCAGTACTTC
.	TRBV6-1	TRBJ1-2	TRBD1	CASSGRQGAIFYGYTF	TGTGCCAGCAGTGGAAGACAGGGGGCAATATTCTATGGCTACACCTTC
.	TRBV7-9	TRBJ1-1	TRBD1	CASSGRDLRGRTEAFF	TGTGCCAGCAGCGGGCGGGACCTAAGGGGGCGGACTGAAGCTTTCTTT
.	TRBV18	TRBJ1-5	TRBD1	CASSRGGGQPQHF	TGTGCCAGCTCTCGAGGGGGCGGTCAGCCCCAGCATTTT